The 3 T cell receptor beta chains below come from one sample, sequenced in a study of graft-versus-host responses after intestinal transplantation listed by TCRdb under 2021. The library came from the immunoSEQ multiplex PCR assay. Not all clones reach the TCRdb copy of this immuneACCESS table, which keeps in-frame sequences only. Checked studies attribute under half of the gap to unresolved V genes and leave the rest unexplained. The sample includes 78,000 or so clones, with around 87% observed a single time. Roughly 8% of the sample is in the top ten clones. These receptors are not linked to any known antigen. The time point label here, explained by the study, means: cells obtained before transplantation from donor or recipient. The sample was unstimulated CD8+ T cells sorted from spleen or lymph node cells, taken before transplant. The receptors were gathered from a human donor who was the organ donor for an intestinal transplant.

This clone was recorded a few times. This chain uses TRBV28 with TRBJ2-7, with D perhaps matching TRBD1 (6 bases). V shed 3 bases and J shed 6 bases, with 12 bases lying between them. There are 13 residues in the CDR3. Germline loops: CDR1 MDHEN, CDR2 SYDVKM. The CDR3 spells CASSFIQGPEQYF. The CDR3 nucleotides read TGTGCCAGCAGTTTTATTCAGGGGCCCGAGCAGTACTTC.

The chain recombines TRBV4-1 with TRBJ1-6, with D uncertain. The CDR3 spans 16 residues. V shed 4 bases and J shed 0 bases, with 10 bases lying between them. Germline V lookup: CDR1 MGHRA, CDR2 YSYEKL. The CDR3 coding sequence is TGCGCCAGCAGCCTAACAAGGAGCTCCTATAATTCACCCCTCCACTTT. This translates into CASSLTRSSYNSPLHF.

The rearrangement joins TRBV30 to TRBJ1-2, with no clear D. The CDR3 loop spans 14 amino acids. The V end was cut by 1 base, the J end by 0 bases, with 9 bases between. The germline V gene encodes CDR1 GTSNPN and CDR2 SVGIG (reference sequence). CDR3 region: CAWSGRLANYGYTF. The CDR3 DNA reads TGTGCCTGGAGTGGTCGGCTCGCTAACTATGGCTACACCTTC.